This is a list of T cell receptor beta chains from one sample in a study of cytomegalovirus exposure and HLA in healthy donors. Sequencing used immunoSEQ multiplex PCR; TCRdb keeps in-frame clones, though not all of them. This sample has about 150,000 clones, with less than 90% found just once. The specimen was PBMCs. The receptor set was obtained from a man between 18 and 29 years old in good health and CMV-seronegative. Each CDR3 is given with its conserved first and last residue. The order of the fields is J gene, clone size, D gene, V gene, CDR3 DNA, CDR3 protein. D genes are given only for firm matches. Not every row has a clone size; where given, it reads once, few, many or a size class.

TRBJ2-5 once TRBD1 TRBV5-4 TGTGCCAGCAGCCCAGGAGGACAGGTTCAAGAGACCCAGTACTTC CASSPGGQVQETQYF
TRBJ2-3 once NA TRBV7-9 TGTGCCAGCAGCCCCCGTTACAGTTCTCCTAGCACAGATACGCAGTATTTT CASSPRYSSPSTDTQYF
TRBJ2-3 NA TRBD2 TRBV5-4 TGTGCCAGCAGCTTGGAGGGACTAGCGGGAGCAGATACGCAGTATTTT CASSLEGLAGADTQYF
TRBJ1-2 NA NA TRBV19 TGTGCCAGTAGTTTACCCAGCGGGGACGGCCCGAATGGCTACACCTTC CASSLPSGDGPNGYTF
TRBJ1-1 NA NA TRBV7-3 TGTGCCAGCAGCGCGACAGACATGAACACTGAAGCTTTCTTT CASSATDMNTEAFF
TRBJ1-1 NA NA TRBV2 TGTGCCAGCAGTGAAGCCCGTGAAGCTTTCTTT CASSEAREAFF
TRBJ2-4 NA NA TRBV19 TGTGCCAGTAGGAGCACAGGGAACTTAGCCAAAAACATTCAGTACTTC CASRSTGNLAKNIQYF
TRBJ1-2 once NA TRBV19 TGTGCCAGTAGCCCTCTGGTTCGGGGGGCTAACTATGGCTACACCTTC CASSPLVRGANYGYTF
TRBJ2-7 NA TRBD1 TRBV4-1 TGCGCCAGCAGCGCCGGGACAGGGGAATACGAGCAGTACTTC CASSAGTGEYEQYF
TRBJ1-4 NA NA TRBV28 TGTGCCAGCAGGAAGAGAACTGCAACTAATGAAAAACTGTTTTTT CASRKRTATNEKLFF
TRBJ2-7 NA NA TRBV29-1 TGCAGCGTCAGGGGTGTCCACGAGCAGTACTTC CSVRGVHEQYF
TRBJ1-1 NA NA TRBV1 TGCACCAGCAGCCACTACAGGGGGCAAATGAAGACTGAAGCTTTCTTT CTSSHYRGQMKTEAFF
TRBJ1-2 NA NA TRBV18 TGTGCCAGCTCACCAAACAGCGGAGCTAACTATGGCTACACCTTC CASSPNSGANYGYTF
TRBJ2-5 NA TRBD2 TRBV5-1 TGCGCCAGCAGCTTTGTAGCGGGGGCAGAGACCCAGTACTTC CASSFVAGAETQYF
TRBJ2-1 NA TRBD2 TRBV4-3 TGCGCCAGCAGCCAAGGAGTACCTAGCGGGAGTGGCGATGAGCAGTTCTTC CASSQGVPSGSGDEQFF
TRBJ2-1 NA TRBD1 TRBV5-1 TGCGCCAGCAGCTTGATGCCAGGGGGCAATGAGCAGTTCTTC CASSLMPGGNEQFF
TRBJ2-7 NA TRBD2 TRBV27 TGTGCCAGCAGTCAAACTAGCGGGGGGGCCAGGTACGAGCAGTACTTC CASSQTSGGARYEQYF
TRBJ2-7 NA NA TRBV28 TGTGCCAGCAGTCCTTACCCGACGCTAAGGAGCTCCTACGAGCAGTACTTC CASSPYPTLRSSYEQYF
TRBJ2-7 NA TRBD1 TRBV7-8 TGTGCCAGCAGCCACAGGGGTGACGAGCAGTACTTC CASSHRGDEQYF
TRBJ1-1 NA NA TRBV27 TGTGCCAGCAGTCCGACAAGGATGTCTGAAGCTTTCTTT CASSPTRMSEAFF
TRBJ1-4 NA NA TRBV9 TGTGCCAGCAGCGTAGCGGGGGTGTCTGAAAAACTGTTTTTT CASSVAGVSEKLFF
TRBJ1-6 NA NA TRBV6-6 TGTGCCAGCATCCCTGCGGGGGGCCCCTATAATTCACCCCTCCACTTT CASIPAGGPYNSPLHF
TRBJ1-5 NA NA TRBV19 TGTGCCAGTAGTCGGCTGAGGCCCTATAGCAATCAGCCCCAGCATTTT CASSRLRPYSNQPQHF
TRBJ2-7 NA TRBD1 TRBV18 TGTGCCAGCTCACCTTGGGACAGCTACGAGCAGTACTTC CASSPWDSYEQYF
TRBJ1-1 NA TRBD1 TRBV28 TGTGCCAGCAGGTACAGGGGTGGGAACACTGAAGCTTTCTTT CASRYRGGNTEAFF
TRBJ1-1 once NA TRBV21-1 TGTGCCAGCAGCAAAAGCAGCAGGAGGACTGAAGCTTTCTTT CASSKSSRRTEAFF
TRBJ1-6 few NA TRBV12-5 TGTGCTAGTGGTTTGGACAGACCTGTTTCACCCCTCCACTTT CASGLDRPVSPLHF
TRBJ1-3 NA NA TRBV28 TGTGCCAGCAGTCCGGGACTGAGCTCTGGAAACACCATATATTTT CASSPGLSSGNTIYF
TRBJ2-7 NA NA TRBV28 TGTGCCAGCAGTTTATCAGGGCTCTCCTACGAGCAGTACTTC CASSLSGLSYEQYF
TRBJ2-7 NA NA TRBV5-6 TGTGCCAGCAGCTTGGTTGTAGCCTACGAGCAGTACTTC CASSLVVAYEQYF
TRBJ1-2 NA TRBD1 TRBV7-9 TGTGCCAGCAGCTCTAATAGGGGACAGATGGTCCCCTTC CASSSNRGQMVPF
TRBJ1-1 NA NA TRBV5-1 TGCGCCAGCAGGGGGGACATGAACACTGAAGCTTTCTTT CASRGDMNTEAFF
TRBJ2-7 few NA TRBV6-5 TGTGCCAGCAGTCGACCGGGAACCGCTACCTACGAGCAGTACTTC CASSRPGTATYEQYF
TRBJ2-1 few NA TRBV21-1 TGTGCCAGCAGCAAAGGCGGGACTCGAATCTACAATGAGCAGTTCTTC CASSKGGTRIYNEQFF
TRBJ1-1 NA TRBD1 TRBV5-1 TGCGCCAGCAGCGCGACAGGGGGACTTACTGAAGCTTTCTTT CASSATGGLTEAFF
TRBJ2-1 once NA TRBV6-4 TGTGCCAGCAGTGACTCGCCAGGCTCCTACAATGAGCAGTTCTTC CASSDSPGSYNEQFF